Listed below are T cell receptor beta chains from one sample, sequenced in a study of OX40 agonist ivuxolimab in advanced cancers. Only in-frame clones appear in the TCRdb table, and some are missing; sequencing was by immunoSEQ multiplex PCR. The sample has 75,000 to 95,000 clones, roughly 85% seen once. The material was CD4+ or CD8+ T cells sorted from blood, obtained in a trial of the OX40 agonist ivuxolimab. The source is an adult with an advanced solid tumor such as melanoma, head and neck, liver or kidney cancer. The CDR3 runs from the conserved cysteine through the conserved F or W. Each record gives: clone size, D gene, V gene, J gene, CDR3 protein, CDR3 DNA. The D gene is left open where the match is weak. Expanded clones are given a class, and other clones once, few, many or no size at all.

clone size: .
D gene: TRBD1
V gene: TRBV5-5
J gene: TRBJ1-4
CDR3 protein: CASSRTGGKGEKLFF
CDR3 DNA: TGTGCCAGCAGCCGAACAGGGGGCAAGGGTGAAAAACTGTTTTTT

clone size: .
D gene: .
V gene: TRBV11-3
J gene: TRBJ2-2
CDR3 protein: CASRGRVTGELFF
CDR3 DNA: TGTGCCAGCCGTGGCAGGGTAACCGGGGAGCTGTTTTTT

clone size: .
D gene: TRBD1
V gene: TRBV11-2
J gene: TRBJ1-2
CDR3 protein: CASRNVQGAITF
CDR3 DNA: TGTGCCAGCAGAAACGTACAGGGGGCGATCACCTTC

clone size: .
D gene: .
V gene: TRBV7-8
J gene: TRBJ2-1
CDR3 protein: CAIQGGGRWRNEQFF
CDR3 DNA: TGTGCCATTCAGGGCGGAGGGCGATGGAGGAATGAGCAGTTCTTC

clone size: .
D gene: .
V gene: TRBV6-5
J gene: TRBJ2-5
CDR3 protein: CASSYRTRGKETQYF
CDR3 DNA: TGTGCCAGCAGTTACCGGACTCGAGGCAAAGAGACCCAGTACTTC

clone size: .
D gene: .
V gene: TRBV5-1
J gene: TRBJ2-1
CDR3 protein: CASSLGGKTYNEQFF
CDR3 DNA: TGCGCCAGCAGCTTAGGCGGGAAGACCTACAATGAGCAGTTCTTC

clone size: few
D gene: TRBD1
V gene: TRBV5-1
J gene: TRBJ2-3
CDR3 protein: CASRWTGGRLADTQYF
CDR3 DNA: TGCGCCAGCAGGTGGACAGGGGGTCGGTTAGCAGATACGCAGTATTTT

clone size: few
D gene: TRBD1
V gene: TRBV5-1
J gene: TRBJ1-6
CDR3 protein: CASSAEGQGDSPLHF
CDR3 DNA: TGCGCCAGCAGTGCCGAGGGACAGGGGGATTCACCCCTCCACTTT

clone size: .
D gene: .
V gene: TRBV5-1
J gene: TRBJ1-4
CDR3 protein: CASSFRTVNEKLFF
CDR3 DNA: TGCGCCAGCAGCTTCCGGACAGTGAATGAAAAACTGTTTTTT

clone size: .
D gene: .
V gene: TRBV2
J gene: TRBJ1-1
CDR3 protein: CASIEGRLNTEAFF
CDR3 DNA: TGTGCCAGCATCGAAGGACGGCTGAACACTGAAGCTTTCTTT

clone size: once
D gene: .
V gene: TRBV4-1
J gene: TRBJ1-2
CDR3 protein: CASSPWGERRGYTF
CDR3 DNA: TGCGCCAGCAGCCCATGGGGGGAGCGTAGGGGCTACACCTTC

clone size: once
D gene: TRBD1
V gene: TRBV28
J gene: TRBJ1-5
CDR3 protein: CASSPPRQGRNQPQHF
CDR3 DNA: TGTGCCAGCAGCCCCCCCCGACAGGGACGCAATCAGCCCCAGCATTTT

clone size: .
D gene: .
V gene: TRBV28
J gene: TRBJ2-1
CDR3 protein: CASSSTGPYNEQFF
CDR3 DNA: TGTGCCAGCAGTTCCACAGGTCCGTACAATGAGCAGTTCTTC